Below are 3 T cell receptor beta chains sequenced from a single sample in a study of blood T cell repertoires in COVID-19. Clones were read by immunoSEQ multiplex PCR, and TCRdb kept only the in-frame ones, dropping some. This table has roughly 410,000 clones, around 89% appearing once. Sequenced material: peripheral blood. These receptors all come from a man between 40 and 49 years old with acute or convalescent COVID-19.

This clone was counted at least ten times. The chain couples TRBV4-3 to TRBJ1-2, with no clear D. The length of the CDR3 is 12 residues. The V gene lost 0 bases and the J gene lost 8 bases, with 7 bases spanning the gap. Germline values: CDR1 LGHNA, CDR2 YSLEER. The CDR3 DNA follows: TGCGCCAGCAGCCAAGATCAGTACGGCTACACCTTC. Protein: CASSQDQYGYTF.

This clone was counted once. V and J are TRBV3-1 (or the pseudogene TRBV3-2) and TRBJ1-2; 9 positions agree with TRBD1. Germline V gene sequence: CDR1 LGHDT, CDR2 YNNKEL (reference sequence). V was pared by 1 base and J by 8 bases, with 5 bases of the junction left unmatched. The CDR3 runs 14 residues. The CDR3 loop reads CASSQVGTGSGYTF. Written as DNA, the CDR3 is TGTGCCAGCAGCCAAGTCGGGACAGGGAGCGGCTACACCTTC.

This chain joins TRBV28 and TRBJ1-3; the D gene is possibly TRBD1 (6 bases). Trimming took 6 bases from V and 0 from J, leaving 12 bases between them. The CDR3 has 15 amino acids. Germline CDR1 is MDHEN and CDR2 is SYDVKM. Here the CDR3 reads CASSWTVNSGNTIYF. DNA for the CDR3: TGTGCCAGCAGCTGGACAGTTAACTCTGGAAACACCATATATTTT.